This T cell receptor (beta chain) was profiled in a study of cytomegalovirus exposure and HLA in healthy donors. This clone has just a few counts. In the PCR, 60 Vbeta and 13 Jbeta primers were used. Produced via immunoSEQ multiplex PCR; TCRdb's table is partial and in-frame only. The top ten clones hold approximately 0.55% of a sample with around 180,000 clones, roughly four fifths of them seen once. This CDR3 is built from 15 residues. Germline lookup yields CDR1 MNHEY and CDR2 SVGAGI. V lost 2 bases and J lost 7; bases outside the gene matches: 6. The material sequenced was PBMCs. The sequence was collected from a woman between 50 and 59 years old in good health and CMV-seronegative. V gene TRBV6-5 combines with J gene TRBJ1-4; 8 bases fit TRBD1. CDR3 region: CASSYGRGPGEKLFF. The CDR3 nucleotides are TGTGCCAGCAGTTACGGCAGGGGGCCTGGTGAAAAACTGTTTTTT.